This T cell receptor beta chain was found in a study of cytomegalovirus exposure and HLA in healthy donors. The PCR was carried out with 60 Vbeta primers and 13 Jbeta primers. Clones were read by immunoSEQ multiplex PCR, and TCRdb kept only the in-frame ones, dropping some. The sample carries around 140,000 clones, roughly 79% recorded once. In germline, CDR1 is SGHDN, CDR2 FVKESK. Trimming cost V 1 base and J 5 bases, with 7 bases left between them. CDR3 length equals 13 residues. Sequenced: PBMCs. The chain joins TRBV14 to TRBJ2-3; unclear D gene. This receptor was identified in a woman aged 60-75 years in good health and CMV-seropositive. This chain's CDR3 is CASSQATVDTQYF. DNA of the CDR3: TGTGCCAGCAGCCAAGCAACAGTAGATACGCAGTATTTT.